This entry concerns a single TCR beta chain. This sample is drawn from a study of T cell changes during pregnancy in multiple sclerosis. TCRdb's table, derived via immunoSEQ multiplex PCR, lists solely in-frame clones and lacks some. The table records 45,000 to 55,000 clones, 88% of them present only once. Trimming removed 8 bases at V and 5 bases at J, with 21 bases between. CDR1 and CDR2 (germline): WSHSY, SAAADI. The length of the CDR3 is 15 residues. This chain connects TRBV10-2 to TRBJ1-1, with a weak D call TRBD1 (6 bases). This clonotype was obtained from a female donor with multiple sclerosis, enrolled in a pregnancy study. Sequences were derived from CD4+ T cells from peripheral blood mononuclear cells, sampled in the second trimester of pregnancy. For the CDR3, the DNA is TGCGCCAGCCTTGGCCAGGGGTTATCAAGAACTGAAGCTTTCTTT. As protein: CASLGQGLSRTEAFF.